This TCR beta chain was sequenced during a study of patients and donors after allogeneic stem cell transplantation. In this sample, this clonotype turned up a few times. CDR1 is SGHAT and CDR2 is FQNNGV in the germline V gene. V was pared by 2 bases and J by 10 bases, with 6 bases between. CDR3 length: 11 residues. TCRdb processed the RT-PCR reads anew with MiXCR; each CDR3 protein has one entry. Of about a million distinct CDR3 sequences listed, roughly 18% are singletons. This rearrangement joins TRBV11-2 to TRBJ2-1; D gene uncertain. Material: blood, either unsorted or a sorted T cell fraction (not recorded which). The origin of this receptor is a human donor who was either an allogeneic HSCT recipient or a stem cell or donor lymphocyte infusion donor (not recorded which). It is not recorded whose cells these are; they may come from a transplant donor. CDR3 sequence: CASSLKPEQFF. CDR3 DNA sequence: TGTGCCAGCAGCTTAAAACCCGAGCAGTTCTTC.